These 13 T cell receptor beta chains were all obtained from the same sample, sequenced in a study of blood T cell repertoires in COVID-19. This table comes from immunoSEQ multiplex PCR, and its TCRdb copy is limited to in-frame clones, with some not included. The repertoire holds some 330,000 clones, with more than 85% as singletons. The sequencing input was PBMCs or T cells enriched from blood (not recorded which). All receptors derive from a woman aged 30 to 39 who had recovered from COVID-19.

V and J are TRBV5-4 and TRBJ2-5; no definite D call. V was shortened by 4 bases and J by 3 bases, with 10 bases between the two germline ends. Germline-derived CDR1 and CDR2 are SGHNT and YYREEE (reference sequence). The CDR3 consists of 13 residues. The DNA for the CDR3 is TGTGCCAGCAGCCCCACCCACAAAGAGACCCAGTACTTC. It yields the protein CASSPTHKETQYF. Combining the CDR3 with reference TRBV5-4 and TRBJ2-5 gives the whole variable domain ETGVTQSPTHLIKTRGQQVTLRCSSQSGHNTVSWYQQALGQGPQFIFQYYREEENGRGNFPPRFSGLQFPNYSSELNVNALELDDSALYLCASSPTHKETQYFGPGTRLLVL.

V usage is TRBV18 and J usage is TRBJ1-1, with a possible D match to TRBD1 (5 bases). The CDR3 loop spans 15 amino acids. The V and J ends lost 2 bases and 5 bases respectively, with 15 bases between them. CDR1 and CDR2 from the germline V gene are KGHSH and LQKENI. The CDR3 spells CASSPAGRVGTEAFF. As DNA, the CDR3 is TGTGCCAGCTCACCAGCAGGGCGAGTAGGAACTGAAGCTTTCTTT.

The V and J genes are TRBV7-2 and TRBJ2-1; no firm D call. The V gene lost 8 bases and the J gene lost 6 bases, with 23 bases spanning the gap. CDR1 SGHTA and CDR2 FQGNSA come from the germline V gene. This CDR3 is built from 16 residues. For the CDR3, the DNA is TGTGCCAGCCATCGGAATCCCACGACCTCGGGCAATGAGCAGTTCTTC. Translated, it gives CASHRNPTTSGNEQFF.

The chain uses TRBV28 and TRBJ1-6; tentatively, D is TRBD1 (6 bases). The CDR3 extends over 18 amino acids. The V end was cut by 5 bases, the J end by 6 bases, with 23 bases between. The germline gives CDR1 MDHEN, CDR2 SYDVKM. CDR3 sequence reads: CASSDTIGQWGSNSPLHF. In DNA form, the CDR3 reads TGTGCCAGCAGTGACACCATAGGACAGTGGGGGAGTAATTCACCCCTCCACTTT.

The chain has TRBV24-1 and TRBJ2-7, with D possibly TRBD1 on 6 matching bases. The CDR3 runs 14 residues. The germline gives CDR1 KGHDR, CDR2 SFDVKD. The V end was cut by 5 bases, the J end by 5 bases, with 15 bases between. CDR3 in amino acids: CATSGRQGTDEQYF. In DNA form, the CDR3 reads TGTGCCACCAGTGGGCGGCAGGGGACCGACGAGCAGTACTTC.

V gene TRBV2 combines with J gene TRBJ1-6, with 7 bases aligning to TRBD1. Germline V gene sequence: CDR1 SNHLY, CDR2 FYNNEI. J was trimmed by 7 bases and V by 7 bases; bases with no gene match: 4. The length of the CDR3 is 13 residues. CDR3 in DNA: TGTGCCAGCAAGGGGGCAGAGAATTCACCCCTCCACTTT. Amino acid sequence: CASKGAENSPLHF.

The chain is built from TRBV5-6 and TRBJ1-4; the match to TRBD1 covers 8 bases. V gave up 4 bases and J gave up 7 bases; unmatched junction bases: 9. The CDR3 runs to 15 residues. CDR1 is SGHDT and CDR2 is YYEEEE in the germline V gene. The CDR3 coding sequence is TGTGCCAGCAGCCCGCGGACAGGGATTATTGAAAAACTGTTTTTT. Protein product: CASSPRTGIIEKLFF.

In this sample, this clone turned up a few times. The rearrangement uses TRBV3-1 (or the pseudogene TRBV3-2) and TRBJ1-2; weak D call: TRBD1 (6 bases). This CDR3 is built from 14 residues. The germline V gene has CDR1 LGHDT and CDR2 YNNKEL (reference sequence). The V end was cut by 1 base, the J end by 6 bases, with 12 bases between. CDR3 coding DNA: TGTGCCAGCAGCCAAGTAGGGGGACGGGATGGCTACACCTTC. Protein: CASSQVGGRDGYTF.

The chain combines TRBV6-5 with TRBJ1-2; 10 bases line up with TRBD1. The ends lost 6 bases at V and 8 bases at J; junction bases unmatched: 9. The CDR3 is made up of 14 amino acids. Germline CDR1 and CDR2: MNHEY and SVGAGI. The CDR3 region is CASSTGTGVKGYTF. DNA for the CDR3: TGTGCCAGCAGCACCGGGACAGGGGTAAAGGGCTACACCTTC.

This clone has only a few counts. V is TRBV7-2 and J is TRBJ2-5; 7 positions match TRBD2. The CDR3 length is 14 residues. Germline loops: CDR1 SGHTA, CDR2 FQGNSA. V shed 3 bases and J 5 bases; nucleotides not matched to a gene: 6. In nucleotides, the CDR3 is TGTGCCAGCAGCTTCCAGGGAGGGGCTGAGACCCAGTACTTC. It is translated as CASSFQGGAETQYF.

The CDR3 is CSVYRGAGEQFF. DNA of the CDR3: TGCAGCGTTTACCGCGGGGCTGGTGAGCAGTTCTTC. V usage is TRBV29-1 and J usage is TRBJ2-1; D is possibly TRBD2 (6 bases). The CDR3 length is 12 residues. In germline, CDR1 is SQVTM, CDR2 ANQGSEA. Trimming left V 5 bases short and J 9 bases short, with 14 bases between.

The CDR3 DNA reads TGTGCCAGCAGCCAAGGTTGGGGCAGGCCAAACACCGGGGAGCTGTTTTTT. The encoded protein is CASSQGWGRPNTGELFF. The V and J genes are TRBV14 and TRBJ2-2; tentatively, D is TRBD1 (5 bases). The V and J ends lost 1 base and 2 bases respectively, with 14 bases between them. Germline values: CDR1 SGHDN, CDR2 FVKESK. There are 17 residues in the CDR3.

V is TRBV11-2 and J is TRBJ1-3, with a tentative D call TRBD1 (5 bases). Germline V gene sequence: CDR1 SGHAT, CDR2 FQNNGV. The CDR3 consists of 15 residues. V was clipped by 1 base and J by 4 bases, with 11 bases between them. DNA of the CDR3: TGTGCCAGCAGCTTAGGGGGGGGATCCGGAAACACCATATATTTT. This sequence encodes CASSLGGGSGNTIYF.